The T cell receptor beta chain under discussion was sequenced for a study of blood T cells in healthy people across ages. The study, taken as a whole, reports: Roughly linear declines in TCR beta diversity per million T cells occurred with age.

This clonotype has only a few counts. Its matching antigen is unknown. V dropped 0 bases and J dropped 9 bases, with 13 bases sitting between them. Germline V gene lookup returns CDR1 MNHEY and CDR2 SVGEGT. The length of the CDR3 is 14 residues. A second PCR, run for about 7 to 11 cycles, used a sample-barcoded 5' primer plus a J-beta primer mix. TCRdb itself ran the 5' RACE reads through MiXCR, one entry per CDR3 protein. Of about 970,000 distinct CDR3 sequences listed, about 53% are singletons. The chain couples TRBV6-2 or TRBV6-3 to TRBJ2-3, with D tentatively TRBD2 (6 bases). What was sequenced was blood. The clonotype was recovered from a woman aged 55 to 70 in good health. The CDR3 is CASSYSLAPGTQYF. The CDR3 DNA reads as TGTGCCAGCAGTTACTCACTAGCCCCGGGGACGCAGTATTTT.